There are a few counts of the clone carrying this TCR beta chain. The study assigned cohorts using participant-reported clinical history. This record comes from a study of blood T cell repertoires in COVID-19. About the study: COVID-19 samples, acute and convalescent, were from the United States, Italy and Spain. T cells, B-cell-depleted T cells, or PBMCs supplied cDNA or gDNA.

CDR3 size: 17 residues. V dropped 0 bases and J dropped 2; count of bases not matched to a gene: 8. Germline V gives CDR1 SGHNT, CDR2 YYREEE (reference sequence). Original processing notes: It was from reference gene primer amplification that nucleated cell counts were estimated. Data came from immunoSEQ multiplex PCR; TCRdb stores just in-frame clones and leaves some out. D and trimming were read from the DNA, whereas the V and J calls and clone size are those reported in that table. The top ten clones hold about 3.5% of a sample with some 250,000 clones, approximately 84% of them seen once. The receptor comes from a woman aged 40 to 50 with acute COVID-19. The specimen was PBMCs or T cells enriched from blood (not recorded which). The chain is built from TRBV5-4 and TRBJ1-3; 7 bases are shared with TRBD1. For the CDR3, the DNA is TGTGCCAGCAGCTTGGCCTTCGGCCAGGGGGCTGGAAACACCATATATTTT. Its translation is CASSLAFGQGAGNTIYF.